This T cell receptor beta chain was identified in a study of CD8+ T cells in alopecia areata. Overall study context: Tofacitinib lasted 6 to 18 months, then 6 months off drug.

Documented treatment: oral pan-JAK inhibitor, 5-10 mg twice daily. A remark on this clone: Its antigen is undetermined.

Trimming removed 2 bases from V and 3 bases from J, with 7 bases in between. Per germline, CDR1 SQVTM and CDR2 ANQGSEA. The length of the CDR3 is 13 residues. cDNA prepared by RNA extraction and subsequent reverse transcription served as the template for sequencing. Profiled with immunoSEQ multiplex PCR; TCRdb holds only in-frame clones, not every one. The repertoire holds roughly 200,000 clones, with roughly three fifths as singletons. Findings and caveats of the study: Clonality exceeded that of normal scalp in lesional scalp, most notably in alopecia totalis/universalis. Mice gave a clearer picture of TCR sharing than patients did, possibly for HLA-related reasons. Among the cells sequenced in scalp samples are also the resident alphabeta T cells of normal skin.

The source material was CD4+ T cells sorted from blood, sampled at week 4, from a patient treated with tofacitinib. The chain recombines TRBV29-1 with TRBJ2-2, with D unclear. The receptor was isolated from a human donor with alopecia areata. The CDR3 bases are TGCAGCGTTGAACCGGCGGACACCGGGGAGCTGTTTTTT. Protein: CSVEPADTGELFF.